These 30 T cell receptor beta chains share one sample of origin, sequenced in a study of monozygotic twins with inflammatory bowel disease. TCRdb reprocessed the 5' RACE reads and keeps a single row for each CDR3 protein, giving no DNA. With approximately 400,000 distinct CDR3 sequences in the sample, the ten largest clones hold roughly 2.3%. The sequencing input was blood. All receptors come from a human donor with ulcerative colitis or Crohn's disease, or a healthy co-twin of an affected twin (not recorded which).

This sequence joins TRBV5-1 and TRBJ1-1; TCRdb calls TRBD1, which cannot be checked without DNA. The germline V gene has CDR1 SGHRS and CDR2 YFSETQ. This CDR3 is 15 amino acids long. The CDR3 loop reads CASRLLWTGDTEAFF. Looking up the rest from reference TRBV5-1 and TRBJ1-1 gives the full variable domain: KAGVTQTPRYLIKTRGQQVTLSCSPISGHRSVSWYQQTPGQGLQFLFEYFSETQRNKGNFPGRFSGRQFSNSRSEMNVSTLELGDSALYLCASRLLWTGDTEAFFGQGTRLTVV.

The chain recombines TRBV7-8 with TRBJ2-2. CDR3 length equals 16 residues. Germline CDR1 and CDR2: SGHVS and FQNEAQ. This CDR3 reads CASSSSGYSNTGELFF.

The chain joins TRBV5-1 to TRBJ2-1; the D call from TCRdb, TRBD1, cannot be confirmed without DNA. Germline V gives CDR1 SGHRS, CDR2 YFSETQ. There are 14 residues in the CDR3. CDR3 sequence reads: CASSLHSDIMEQFF. The complete variable domain, with remaining parts taken from reference TRBV5-1 and TRBJ2-1, reads KAGVTQTPRYLIKTRGQQVTLSCSPISGHRSVSWYQQTPGQGLQFLFEYFSETQRNKGNFPGRFSGRQFSNSRSEMNVSTLELGDSALYLCASSLHSDIMEQFFGPGTRLTVL.

The CDR3 sequence: CASSLRGPTGSNHEQYF. The rearrangement uses TRBV5-6 and TRBJ2-7; TCRdb indicates TRBD1, and absent DNA this call remains unverified. The CDR3 contains 17 residues. Germline V gives CDR1 SGHDT, CDR2 YYEEEE.

The rearrangement joins TRBV5-4 to TRBJ1-2; TCRdb's D gene call, TRBD1, goes unchecked for lack of DNA. The CDR3 is 14 amino acids. CDR1 SGHNT and CDR2 YYREEE come from the germline V gene (reference sequence). The CDR3 loop reads CASSPWGPDYGYTF.

This chain links TRBV4-1 with TRBJ2-7; the D call from TCRdb, TRBD1, cannot be confirmed without DNA. Germline V gene data show CDR1 as MGHRA and CDR2 as YSYEKL. The CDR3 runs 14 residues. CDR3 sequence reads: CASSQDRDRDEQYF.

The V and J genes are TRBV6-1 and TRBJ2-3; TCRdb gives TRBD1 as the D gene, but with no DNA this cannot be confirmed. Germline values: CDR1 MNHNS, CDR2 SASEGT. This CDR3 region has 14 residues. This chain's CDR3 is CASARRGGTDTQYF.

The chain uses TRBV19 and TRBJ2-6; TCRdb's D call, TRBD1, is unchecked because there is no DNA. The CDR3 sequence is 15 residues long. CDR1 LNHDA and CDR2 SQIVND come from the germline V gene (reference sequence). CDR3 in amino acids: CASRPGYSGANVLTF.

The chain links TRBV5-1 to TRBJ2-7; absent DNA, TCRdb's TRBD1 call cannot be checked. The CDR3 is 13 amino acids. In germline, CDR1 is SGHRS, CDR2 YFSETQ. Here the CDR3 reads CASRGDPLYEQYF. The variable domain in full, with the rest retrieved from reference TRBV5-1 and TRBJ2-7, is KAGVTQTPRYLIKTRGQQVTLSCSPISGHRSVSWYQQTPGQGLQFLFEYFSETQRNKGNFPGRFSGRQFSNSRSEMNVSTLELGDSALYLCASRGDPLYEQYFGPGTRLTVT.

V gene TRBV14 combines with J gene TRBJ2-2; no DNA is available, so the TRBD1 call from TCRdb remains unchecked. The CDR3 length is 15 residues. CDR1 is SGHDN, CDR2 FVKESK, per germline. CDR3 sequence: CASSQDEDGNRELFF.

This rearrangement joins TRBV5-1 to TRBJ2-7; lacking DNA, the TRBD2 call made by TCRdb goes unchecked. Germline loops: CDR1 SGHRS, CDR2 YFSETQ. The CDR3 is 15 residues long. The CDR3 sequence: CASSETSGYTYEQYF.

The chain is built from TRBV6-2 or TRBV6-3 and TRBJ2-5; without DNA, the TCRdb call of TRBD2 cannot be checked. CDR1 and CDR2 (germline): MNHEY, SVGEGT. CDR3 length: 16 amino acids. CDR3 in amino acids: CASSSGGLAGRETQYF.

The V call is TRBV2, the J call TRBJ2-5; the D call of TRBD1 rests on TCRdb alone, since no DNA is present to check it. The CDR3 runs 14 residues. In germline, CDR1 is SNHLY, CDR2 FYNNEI. The CDR3: CASSESGVRETQYF.

J is TRBJ2-3 and V is TRBV14; lacking DNA, the TRBD2 call made by TCRdb goes unchecked. CDR3 length: 16 amino acids. Germline V gives CDR1 SGHDN, CDR2 FVKESK. CDR3 residues: CASSQEPGGRADTQYF.

This sequence joins TRBV6-5 and TRBJ1-1. The CDR3 has 11 residues. Germline lookup yields CDR1 MNHEY and CDR2 SVGAGI. CDR3 in amino acids: CASSSSQRAFF.

This rearrangement joins TRBV5-5 to TRBJ2-2; TCRdb designates TRBD1, a call that cannot be tested without DNA. Germline assignment: CDR1 SGHKS and CDR2 YYEKEE (reference sequence). The CDR3 runs to 14 residues. The CDR3 spells CASRAGGSTGELFF.

The chain couples TRBV20-1 to TRBJ1-6; TCRdb lists TRBD1, though no DNA is available to test this call. Germline values: CDR1 DFQATT, CDR2 SNEGSKA (reference sequence). CDR3 size: 13 residues. CDR3: CSARGQINSPLHF.

The chain has TRBV7-9 and TRBJ2-5; TCRdb returns TRBD2, unconfirmable since there is no DNA. This CDR3 spans 14 amino acids. Germline V gene sequence: CDR1 SEHNR, CDR2 FQNEAQ (reference sequence). The chain's CDR3 is CASSSEGLADPGYF.

V is TRBV20-1 and J is TRBJ2-3; the D call from TCRdb, TRBD2, cannot be confirmed without DNA. CDR1 is DFQATT, CDR2 SNEGSKA, per germline (reference sequence). The CDR3 has 15 residues. CDR3 amino acids: CSARRASGFTDTQYF.

The chain has TRBV7-9 and TRBJ2-2. The CDR3 contains 14 residues. Germline V gives CDR1 SEHNR, CDR2 FQNEAQ (reference sequence). The CDR3 reads CASYLAGDTGELFF.

The genes are TRBV5-1 and TRBJ2-3; TCRdb selects TRBD2, and the lack of DNA leaves this call unchecked. Looked up from germline, CDR1 is SGHRS and CDR2 is YFSETQ. The CDR3 is made up of 17 amino acids. The CDR3 sequence: CASSPGLAPEGTDTQYF.

The chain is built from TRBV7-9 and TRBJ2-3; with no DNA, the TCRdb D assignment of TRBD2 cannot be verified. The CDR3 is made up of 16 amino acids. CDR1 is SEHNR and CDR2 is FQNEAQ in the germline V gene (reference sequence). Here the CDR3 reads CASSFGGGSYTDTQYF.

The chain uses TRBV29-1 and TRBJ2-1; TCRdb proposes TRBD1, but this gene call is untestable without DNA. The germline V gene encodes CDR1 SQVTM and CDR2 ANQGSEA. The CDR3 consists of 15 residues. CDR3 loop: CSAIWGAGSYNEQFF.

The V gene is TRBV2, the J gene TRBJ2-6. The CDR3 is 13 amino acids. The germline V gene encodes CDR1 SNHLY and CDR2 FYNNEI. The CDR3 region is CASTGSGANVLTF.

The genes are TRBV27 and TRBJ1-4; TCRdb proposes TRBD1, but this gene call is untestable without DNA. The V gene's germline CDR1 is MNHEY and CDR2 SMNVEV (reference sequence). CDR3 length: 16 residues. CDR3 protein: CASSPWDGTGVGKLFF.

The CDR3 sequence is CASSHNRGSGETQYF. The J gene is TRBJ2-5, the V gene TRBV5-4; the TCRdb D gene call, TRBD1, has no DNA to confirm it. CDR3 length: 15 residues. Germline V gives CDR1 SGHNT, CDR2 YYREEE (reference sequence).

V is TRBV18 and J is TRBJ1-1; the TCRdb call, TRBD1, lacks DNA for checking. The CDR3 loop spans 16 amino acids. From germline, CDR1 is KGHSH and CDR2 LQKENI. CDR3 sequence: CASSPGTGGMNTEAFF.

This sequence joins TRBV6-1 and TRBJ2-2. The CDR3 has 13 amino acids. Germline V gene lookup returns CDR1 MNHNS and CDR2 SASEGT. This chain's CDR3 is CASVEGNTGELFF.

This chain joins TRBV5-6 and TRBJ2-1; TCRdb picks TRBD1, but there is no DNA to check that call. The CDR3 runs 14 residues. Germline lookup yields CDR1 SGHDT and CDR2 YYEEEE. The CDR3 loop is CASSPRGQYNEQFF. Supplemented by reference TRBV5-6 and TRBJ2-1, the full variable domain reads DAGVTQSPTHLIKTRGQQVTLRCSPKSGHDTVSWYQQALGQGPQFIFQYYEEEERQRGNFPDRFSGHQFPNYSSELNVNALLLGDSALYLCASSPRGQYNEQFFGPGTRLTVL.

V usage is TRBV5-1 and J usage is TRBJ1-4. The CDR3 consists of 15 residues. Germline CDR1 reads SGHRS; CDR2 reads YFSETQ. The CDR3 protein is CASSLVSERNEKLFF.